The rows below give T cell receptor beta chains drawn from one sample of a study of human T cells and chemical hapten exposure. Using its own MiXCR run on the RACE reads, TCRdb lists one record per CDR3 protein. The repertoire holds some 360,000 distinct CDR3 sequences, with about 5.1% as singletons. Sequences were derived from whole blood, sampled in connection with sensitization to the hapten diphenylcyclopropenone (DPC). The receptors were gathered from a woman between 45 and 60 years old with alopecia areata. Some clones in this sample may be carry-over from other donors' samples. Each CDR3 is given with its conserved first and last residue. D genes are given only for firm matches. For some rows the clone size is stated as once, few or many, or as a class when expanded; others skip it.

d_call	v_call	clone_size	j_call	cdr3_nt	cdr3_aa
.	TRBV5-4	.	TRBJ1-2	TGTGCCAGCAGCTTGGCCGGGGGCGCCGCCTATGGCTACACCTTC	CASSLAGGAAYGYTF
.	TRBV5-1	many	TRBJ2-1	TGCGCCAGCACCCCCCCCGGGAGCTCCTACAATGAGCAGTTCTTC	CASTPPGSSYNEQFF
.	TRBV29-1	.	TRBJ1-1	TGCAGCGTTGCTCGACGGGGGGCGTCTGAAGCTTTCTTT	CSVARRGASEAFF
.	TRBV2	few	TRBJ1-1	TGTGCCAGCACCCCTGAACAGGGTTACACTGAAGCTTTCTTT	CASTPEQGYTEAFF
.	TRBV7-2	many	TRBJ2-5	TGTGCCAGCAGCTTACAAGGGCAGGGGTGGGAGACCCAGTACTTC	CASSLQGQGWETQYF
.	TRBV7-9	.	TRBJ2-2	TGTGCCAGCAGCGATAAAGGGATTGGGGCCGGGGAGCTGTTTTTT	CASSDKGIGAGELFF
TRBD1	TRBV7-9	many	TRBJ1-6	TGTGCCAGCACGGGGATGAGGGGACAGGGAATGTCACCCCTCCACTTT	CASTGMRGQGMSPLHF
.	TRBV12-5	few	TRBJ1-1	TGTGCTAGTGGTGATGCGGGCCCCTCGGACACTGAAGCTTTCTTT	CASGDAGPSDTEAFF
.	TRBV7-9	few	TRBJ2-3	TGTGCCAGCAGCTTCGGATCCCCAACGCAGTATTTT	CASSFGSPTQYF
.	TRBV20-1	many	TRBJ1-2	TGCAGTGCTAGATCCCTGGGGAGAGGGAACTATGGCTACACCTTC	CSARSLGRGNYGYTF
TRBD1	TRBV3-1	many	TRBJ1-1	TGTGCCAGCAGCCAATCCGGGACAGCGAACACTGAAGCTTTCTTT	CASSQSGTANTEAFF
TRBD1	TRBV7-9	.	TRBJ1-1	TGTGCCAGCAGCCGCCGGGACAGGGGGCCGGGGGCTGAAGCTTTCTTT	CASSRRDRGPGAEAFF
.	TRBV5-1	.	TRBJ1-1	TGCGCCAGCAGCTTCGAAGGGGTTGTAATGAACACTGAAGCTTTCTTT	CASSFEGVVMNTEAFF
.	TRBV29-1	.	TRBJ2-2	TGCAGCGTTGTACAGGGAACGGGAACCGGGGAGCTGTTTTTT	CSVVQGTGTGELFF
.	TRBV13	many	TRBJ2-7	TGTGCCAGCAGCTTAGAATCGGCAGGCTCCTACGAGCAGTACTTC	CASSLESAGSYEQYF
TRBD1	TRBV20-1	few	TRBJ1-2	TGCAGTGCCGGGGGACAGGCGAACTATGGCTACACCTTC	CSAGGQANYGYTF
.	TRBV28	.	TRBJ1-5	TGTGCCAGCAGTTATTGGGGGGGAAATCAGCCCCAGCATTTT	CASSYWGGNQPQHF
.	TRBV4-3	.	TRBJ1-6	TGCGCCAGCAGCCAAGGGCAGGCCAATTCACCCCTCCACTTT	CASSQGQANSPLHF
.	TRBV18	many	TRBJ1-2	TGTGCCAGCAGTCCAGGGGATGGCTACACCTTC	CASSPGDGYTF
TRBD1	TRBV9	.	TRBJ2-1	TGTGACAGCAGCGGGACAGGGGACAGCTCCTACAATGAGCAGTTCTTC	CDSSGTGDSSYNEQFF
.	TRBV6-1	.	TRBJ2-7	TGTGCCAGCAGTGAGGCTGCAGGGGAAACCTACGAGCAGTACTTC	CASSEAAGETYEQYF
.	TRBV4-3	many	TRBJ1-2	TGCGCCAGCAGCCAAGACCGGGGGGCGGATGGCTACACCTTC	CASSQDRGADGYTF
.	TRBV27	many	TRBJ1-5	TGTGCCAGCAACCTCCAGGGGCAAGGGCAGCCCCAGCATTTT	CASNLQGQGQPQHF